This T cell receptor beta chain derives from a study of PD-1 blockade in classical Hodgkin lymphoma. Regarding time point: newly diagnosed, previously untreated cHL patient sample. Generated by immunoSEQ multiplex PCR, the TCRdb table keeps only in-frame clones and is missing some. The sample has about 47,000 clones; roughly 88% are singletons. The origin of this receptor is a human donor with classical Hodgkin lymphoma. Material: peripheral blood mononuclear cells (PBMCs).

CDR3 protein: CASGTGWADTQYF. Written as DNA, the CDR3 is TGTGCCAGCGGTACGGGGTGGGCAGATACGCAGTATTTT. This chain connects TRBV2 to TRBJ2-3, with D tentatively TRBD2 (5 bases). Trimming stripped 8 bases from V and 4 bases from J, with 13 bases between. Germline CDR1 reads SNHLY; CDR2 reads FYNNEI. The CDR3 length is 13 residues. Complete variable domain (other parts from reference TRBV2 and TRBJ2-3): EPEVTQTPSHQVTQMGQEVILRCVPISNHLYFYWYRQILGQKVEFLVSFYNNEISEKSEIFDDQFSVERPDGSNFTLKIRSTKLEDSAMYFCASGTGWADTQYFGPGTRLTVL.